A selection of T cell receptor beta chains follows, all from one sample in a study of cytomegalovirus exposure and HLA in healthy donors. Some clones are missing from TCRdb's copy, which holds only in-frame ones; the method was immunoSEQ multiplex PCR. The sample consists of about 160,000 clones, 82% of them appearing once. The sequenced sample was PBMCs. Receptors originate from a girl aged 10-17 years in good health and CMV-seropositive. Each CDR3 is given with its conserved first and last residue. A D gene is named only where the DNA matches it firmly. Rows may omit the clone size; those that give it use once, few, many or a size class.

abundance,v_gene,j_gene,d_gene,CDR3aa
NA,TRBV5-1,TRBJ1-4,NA,CASRFSGGVVEKLFF
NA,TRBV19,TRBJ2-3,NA,CASSSIAASTDTQYF
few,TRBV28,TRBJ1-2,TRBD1,CASSLLTGQGYTF
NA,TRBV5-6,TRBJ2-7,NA,CASSLRQSYEQYF
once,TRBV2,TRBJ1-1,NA,CASSAGGGTEAFF
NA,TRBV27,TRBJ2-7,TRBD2,CASSFSGSSYEQYF
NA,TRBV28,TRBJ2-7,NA,CASSLGTRSREQYF
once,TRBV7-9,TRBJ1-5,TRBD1,CASSPTGGGQPQHF
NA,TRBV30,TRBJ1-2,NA,CAWSVQSGYTF
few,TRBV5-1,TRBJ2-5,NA,CASSLIRGETQYF
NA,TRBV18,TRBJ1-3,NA,CASSPDSSGNTIYF
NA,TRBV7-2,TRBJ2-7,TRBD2,CASSLTAGGPYEQYF
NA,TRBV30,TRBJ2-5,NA,CAWSMGAGQQETQYF
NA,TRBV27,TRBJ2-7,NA,CASSRQPNHEQYF
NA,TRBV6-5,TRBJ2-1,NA,CASKDLSALNEQFF
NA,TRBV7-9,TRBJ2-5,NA,CASSRGEGLLETQYF
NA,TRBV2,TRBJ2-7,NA,CASSPGLGDEQYF
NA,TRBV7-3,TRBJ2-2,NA,CASSARGGSGTGELFF
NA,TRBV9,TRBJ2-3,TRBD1,CASSAQGTDTQYF
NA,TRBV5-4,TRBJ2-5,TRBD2,CASSLERTSETQYF
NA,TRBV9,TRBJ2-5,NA,CASSVTGQETQYF
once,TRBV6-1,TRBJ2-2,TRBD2,CASAVLAGVGELFF
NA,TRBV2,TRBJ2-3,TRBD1,CASSITGGRTDTQYF
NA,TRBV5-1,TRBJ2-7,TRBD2,CASSQRTSGSWYEQYF
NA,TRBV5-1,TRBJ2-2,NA,CASSPQTGNTGELFF
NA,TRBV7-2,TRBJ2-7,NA,CASSLRRQPRQAYEQYF
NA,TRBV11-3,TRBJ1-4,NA,CASNTRGTYRGEKLFF
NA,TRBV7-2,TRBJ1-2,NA,CASSLAGQNYGYTF
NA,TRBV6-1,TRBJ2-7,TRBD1,CASTGQGGLEQYF
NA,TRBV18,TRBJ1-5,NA,CASSLVPGGASNQPQHF
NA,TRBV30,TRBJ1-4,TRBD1,CACTGTGVFVEPEKLFF
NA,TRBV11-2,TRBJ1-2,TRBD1,CASSLIPAGGSYGYTF
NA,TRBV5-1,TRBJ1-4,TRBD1,CASSSASGTGVEKLFF
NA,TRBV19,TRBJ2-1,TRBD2,CASGSGSTYNEQFF
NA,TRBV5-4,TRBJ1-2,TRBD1,CASSPSGTGVYTF
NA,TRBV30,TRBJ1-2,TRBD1,CAWGNRGYSYGYTF
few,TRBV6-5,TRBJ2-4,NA,CASSDRPRDIQYF
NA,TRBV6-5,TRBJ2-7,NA,CASGTGSYEQYF
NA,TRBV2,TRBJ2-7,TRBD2,CASSEARGGGPPNEQYF
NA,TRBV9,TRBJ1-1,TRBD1,CASSVGRGNMNTEAFF
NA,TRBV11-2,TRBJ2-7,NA,CASSPLAGHYEQYF
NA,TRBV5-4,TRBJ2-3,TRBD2,CASRTRSGGSATDTQYF